This TCR beta chain is drawn from a study of cytomegalovirus exposure and HLA in healthy donors. Vbeta (60) and Jbeta (13) primers were used in the PCR. The data were produced by immunoSEQ multiplex PCR, yet TCRdb's version contains in-frame clones alone and is incomplete. The table has 90,000 or so clones, about 69% seen once. This clone was detected once. The CDR3 length is 14 residues. Germline V gene sequence: CDR1 SNHLY, CDR2 FYNNEI. The V and J ends lost 10 bases and 4 bases respectively, with 19 bases between them. The TCR sequence derives from a woman aged 18 to 35 in good health and CMV-seropositive. V is TRBV2 and J is TRBJ1-1; no firm D call. Specimen: PBMCs. This CDR3 is CAINGGIRGTEAFF. The CDR3, as DNA: TGTGCCATCAACGGAGGGATTCGGGGCACTGAAGCTTTCTTT.